Listed below are T cell receptor beta chains from one sample, sequenced in a study of T cell repertoires in cytomegalovirus infection. TCRdb called the reads again in MiXCR, with one record for every CDR3 protein. Altogether fewer than 80,000 distinct CDR3 sequences are present, more than 3.5% being singletons, with the ten largest covering about 4.6%. Sequenced: PBMCs. These receptors were taken from a human donor in good health (CMV status not recorded). Some clones in this sample may be carry-over from other donors' samples. The CDR3 runs from the conserved cysteine through the conserved F or W. A D gene is named only where the DNA matches it firmly. Clone size is given as once, few, many or a size class.

many TRBJ2-3 NA TRBV7-2 TGTGCCAGCAGCCCGCCGGGAAGCCGTGATACGCAGTATTTT CASSPPGSRDTQYF
many TRBJ2-3 TRBD2 TRBV15 TGTGCCACCAGCAGAGGTACTAGCGGGGGCACAGATACGCAGTATTTT CATSRGTSGGTDTQYF
many TRBJ2-5 TRBD1 TRBV12-3/TRBV12-4 TGTGCCAGTCGCCAAAACAGGGGGCAAGAGACCCAGTACTTC CASRQNRGQETQYF
many TRBJ2-1 TRBD2 TRBV4-3 TGCGCCAGCAGCCAAGATCTTCAGCGGGGGGGGGCCAGGGATGAGCAGTTCTTC CASSQDLQRGGARDEQFF
many TRBJ2-3 NA TRBV15 TGTGCCACCAGCAACGGACTTATCACAGATACGCAGTATTTT CATSNGLITDTQYF
many TRBJ2-1 TRBD2 TRBV6-4 TGTGCCAGCAGTGACGTAGCGGGGGGCCTGGATGAGCAGTTCTTC CASSDVAGGLDEQFF
many TRBJ2-3 TRBD2 TRBV7-8 TGTGCCAGCAGCTTAGTTATACTAGCGGGGAGCACAGATACGCAGTATTTT CASSLVILAGSTDTQYF
many TRBJ2-7 TRBD2 TRBV7-2 TGTGCCAGCAGCCCCCACCCCGATCTAGCGGGGGATCCCTACGAGCAGTACTTC CASSPHPDLAGDPYEQYF
many TRBJ1-1 TRBD1 TRBV20-1 TGCAGTGCTAGAGCAGGGGGGACTGAAGCTTTCTTT CSARAGGTEAFF
many TRBJ1-3 NA TRBV11-2 TGTGCCAGCAGCTATAAGGGAGGAGTGGATGGAAACACCATATATTTT CASSYKGGVDGNTIYF